What follows are 16 T cell receptor beta chains derived from one specimen sequenced in a study of neurological immune-mediated disorders. MiXCR, applied by TCRdb to the 5' RACE reads, yields one record per CDR3 protein. The table records some 78,000 distinct CDR3 sequences, approximately 5% of them present only once. Sequenced material: PBMCs. The receptor set was obtained from a woman in her twenties or thirties with multiple sclerosis.

The sample holds many counts of this clonotype. The rearrangement uses TRBV5-1 and TRBJ2-1; 10 positions agree with TRBD1. CDR1 and CDR2 (germline): SGHRS, YFSETQ. Germline trimming cut 4 bases from V and 8 bases from J; bases unmatched to any gene: 18. The length of the CDR3 is 18 residues. The CDR3 nucleotides read TGCGCCAGCAGCCCAGAAGGTCGGGTGACAGGGGGCGCGGATGAGCAGTTCTTC. The encoded protein is CASSPEGRVTGGADEQFF.

This clonotype was observed a few times. The genes are TRBV28 and TRBJ1-4, with 8 bases matching TRBD1. This CDR3 comprises 13 residues. Germline V gene lookup returns CDR1 MDHEN and CDR2 SYDVKM. V lost 5 bases to trimming and J lost 8 bases; unmatched junction nucleotides: 4. The DNA for the CDR3 is TGTGCCAGCAGTAACGGACAGGGCGAAAAACTGTTTTTT. Its translation is CASSNGQGEKLFF. The complete variable domain, with remaining parts taken from reference TRBV28 and TRBJ1-4, reads DVKVTQSSRYLVKRTGEKVFLECVQDMDHENMFWYRQDPGLGLRLIYFSYDVKMKEKGDIPEGYSVSREKKERFSLILESASTNQTSMYLCASSNGQGEKLFFGSGTQLSVL.

This clonotype was recorded many times. This sequence joins TRBV5-1 and TRBJ2-1; the match to TRBD2 covers 11 bases. Germline lookup yields CDR1 SGHRS and CDR2 YFSETQ. CDR3 length: 18 amino acids. V was clipped by 3 bases and J by 6 bases; unmatched bases: 14. CDR3 residues: CASSSGTSGRNWANEQFF. In nucleotides, the CDR3 is TGCGCCAGCAGCTCGGGGACTAGCGGACGGAATTGGGCCAATGAGCAGTTCTTC.

This clonotype was seen many times. The chain employs TRBV5-1 and TRBJ2-2, with 8 bases aligning to TRBD2. Unmatched junction bases numbered 4, after V lost 3 bases and J lost 6 bases. The CDR3 sequence is 14 residues long. Germline V gene data show CDR1 as SGHRS and CDR2 as YFSETQ. This chain's CDR3 is CASSSGLAPGELFF. As DNA, the CDR3 is TGCGCCAGCAGCTCCGGACTAGCCCCCGGGGAGCTGTTTTTT.

Many counts were recorded for this clonotype. The gene calls are TRBV5-4 and TRBJ2-5; possibly TRBD1 for D (6 bases). Germline V CDR1 and CDR2: SGHNT, YYREEE (reference sequence). Trimming took 9 bases from V and 0 from J, leaving 15 bases between them. This CDR3 comprises 14 residues. CDR3 bases: TGTGCCATGGCGCAGGGGCCCTACCAAGAGACCCAGTACTTC. This encodes CAMAQGPYQETQYF. Combining the CDR3 with reference TRBV5-4 and TRBJ2-5 gives the whole variable domain ETGVTQSPTHLIKTRGQQVTLRCSSQSGHNTVSWYQQALGQGPQFIFQYYREEENGRGNFPPRFSGLQFPNYSSELNVNALELDDSALYLCAMAQGPYQETQYFGPGTRLLVL.

This clonotype has a handful of counts. The V call is TRBV7-9, the J call TRBJ2-1, with TRBD2 identical over 11 bases. Germline assignment: CDR1 SEHNR and CDR2 FQNEAQ (reference sequence). This CDR3 has 17 residues. The V and J ends lost 0 bases and 5 bases, in that order; junction bases with no gene match: 6. The CDR3: CASSLAPGTSGNNEQFF. The CDR3 region has the DNA TGTGCCAGCAGCTTAGCCCCGGGGACTAGCGGCAACAATGAGCAGTTCTTC.

Concerning this clonotype: A clone one base away is much larger, so this may be a read error. This chain links TRBV20-1 with TRBJ2-3; 9 positions agree with TRBD2. The CDR3 is 14 residues long. Per the germline V gene, CDR1 is DFQATT and CDR2 is SNEGSKA (reference sequence). The CDR3 reads CSADARGGQDKQYF. For the CDR3, the DNA is TGCAGTGCAGACGCGCGGGGGGGCCAAGATAAGCAGTATTTT.

This clonotype appeared many times. The CDR3 coding sequence is TGCAGTGCCAAAGAGACTGAGTGGGCCACCTTCACAGATACGCAGTATTTT. It specifies CSAKETEWATFTDTQYF. V and J are TRBV20-1 and TRBJ2-3, with unresolved D. V lost 6 bases and J lost 2, with 24 bases in between. There are 17 residues in the CDR3. Germline values: CDR1 DFQATT, CDR2 SNEGSKA (reference sequence).

This clonotype showed up many times. The chain recombines TRBV6-1 with TRBJ1-1; D perhaps matches TRBD1 (6 bases). Trimming took 1 base from V and 11 from J, leaving 11 bases between them. The CDR3 length is 12 residues. The germline V gene encodes CDR1 MNHNS and CDR2 SASEGT. The chain's CDR3 is CASSEVDSLAFF. In DNA form, the CDR3 reads TGTGCCAGCAGTGAAGTGGACAGTTTGGCTTTCTTT.

The chain joins TRBV20-1 to TRBJ2-3; tentative D call: TRBD1 (6 bases). Germline lookup yields CDR1 DFQATT and CDR2 SNEGSKA (reference sequence). The ends were cut back, 0 bases at V and 4 bases at J, with 14 bases in the middle. This CDR3 contains 15 residues. CDR3 DNA sequence: TGCAGTGCTAGAGATCAGAACAGGGCGCCAGATACGCAGTATTTT. Protein sequence: CSARDQNRAPDTQYF.

As regards this clonotype: It may be a read error: a sequence one base away is much more abundant. The chain joins TRBV9 to TRBJ2-5; a possible D gene is TRBD2 (6 bases). The CDR3 is 15 residues long. Germline values: CDR1 SGDLS, CDR2 YYNGEE. The V end was cut by 0 bases, the J end by 5 bases, with 14 bases between. The CDR3 is CASSVESARGETQYF. CDR3 DNA sequence: TGTGCCAGCAGCGTAGAGTCTGCCCGGGGGGAGACCCAGTACTTC.

This clonotype was detected ten times or more. The chain couples TRBV12-3 or TRBV12-4 to TRBJ2-5, with a possible D match to TRBD1 (5 bases). There are 15 residues in the CDR3. Trimming pared 2 bases from V and 5 bases from J, leaving 15 bases between. This chain's CDR3 is CASSLFLGAVETQYF. The CDR3 bases are TGTGCCAGCAGTTTATTCCTTGGGGCCGTCGAGACCCAGTACTTC.

This clonotype was observed many times. V and J are TRBV6-6 and TRBJ2-5, with TRBD1 identical over 10 bases. There are 17 residues in the CDR3. The junction had 11 bases not matched to a gene; V was cut back by 3 bases and J by 4 bases. Germline CDR1 and CDR2: MNHNY and SVGAGI (reference sequence). The CDR3 protein is CASSYRTDRGYGETQYF. For the CDR3, the DNA is TGTGCCAGCAGTTATAGAACGGACAGGGGGTATGGAGAGACCCAGTACTTC.

This clonotype was counted many times. V usage is TRBV2 and J usage is TRBJ2-7; no clear D. This CDR3 is built from 12 residues. The germline CDR1 and CDR2 sequences are SNHLY and FYNNEI. V lost 6 bases to trimming and J lost 0 bases, with 6 bases between them. Here the CDR3 DNA reads TGTGCCAGCAGAATAGGCTCCTACGAGCAGTACGTC. Translating gives CASRIGSYEQYV.

This clonotype was recorded at least ten times. The chain has TRBV20-1 and TRBJ1-1, with 11 bases that match TRBD1. Germline V CDR1 and CDR2: DFQATT, SNEGSKA (reference sequence). The V gene end was trimmed by 3 bases and the J gene end by 3 bases; junction bases not matched to a gene: 12. This CDR3 comprises 17 residues. CDR3 DNA sequence: TGCAGTGCTAGTAGGGGGGGGACAGGGGGTTTTCACACTGAAGCTTTCTTT. Translated, it gives CSASRGGTGGFHTEAFF.

This clonotype was counted many times. V and J are TRBV10-3 and TRBJ2-1; D is possibly TRBD2 (5 bases). The CDR3 spans 15 residues. From germline, CDR1 is ENHRY and CDR2 SYGVKD. V was trimmed by 4 bases and J by 6 bases, leaving 16 bases between them. The CDR3 bases are TGTGCCATCAGTGCCGCCGGGGTAGCCAGCAATGAGCAGTTCTTC. Translating it yields CAISAAGVASNEQFF.